Below are 7 T cell receptor beta chains sequenced from a single sample in a study of blood T cell repertoires in COVID-19. Only in-frame clones appear in the TCRdb table, and some are missing; sequencing was by immunoSEQ multiplex PCR. Here the sample spans 200,000 to 250,000 clones, 88% being singletons. The sample taken for sequencing was peripheral blood. All receptors come from a woman in her 30s with COVID-19, enrolled during active disease.

This clone was observed a handful of times. The chain has TRBV4-1 and TRBJ2-1; D is perhaps TRBD1 (5 bases). The CDR3 spans 11 residues. With 1 base removed from V and 15 bases from J, the gap between germline ends came to 10 bases. Germline V lookup: CDR1 MGHRA, CDR2 YSYEKL. CDR3 residues: CASSQGGRWFF. Written as DNA, the CDR3 is TGCGCCAGCAGCCAAGGGGGCCGGTGGTTCTTC.

For this clone: The identical CDR3 is also encoded by other nucleotide sequences in the sample. The chain carries TRBV24-1 and TRBJ2-1; D unclear. Trimming removed 5 bases from V and 4 bases from J, with 5 bases in between. Germline CDR1 reads KGHDR; CDR2 reads SFDVKD. The CDR3 has 12 residues. The CDR3 protein is CATSGQYNEQFF. CDR3 in DNA: TGTGCCACCAGTGGCCAGTACAATGAGCAGTTCTTC.

In nucleotides, the CDR3 is TGTGCCAGCAGCTTAGAGCATTGGAGCTCCTATAATTCACCCCTCCACTTT. As protein: CASSLEHWSSYNSPLHF. The rearrangement links TRBV11-2 to TRBJ1-6, with D uncertain. CDR1 and CDR2 (germline): SGHAT, FQNNGV. V was clipped by 0 bases and J by 0 bases, with 9 bases between them. The CDR3 runs 17 residues.

This chain connects TRBV29-1 to TRBJ1-1, with TRBD1 as a possible D gene (6 bases). The ends were cut back, 6 bases at V and 5 bases at J, with 16 bases in the middle. This CDR3 has 13 residues. Germline V gene data show CDR1 as SQVTM and CDR2 as ANQGSEA. The CDR3 region has the DNA TGCAGCGTCTACGACAGGACGGGGACTGAAGCTTTCTTT. Protein: CSVYDRTGTEAFF.

The chain has TRBV6-2 or TRBV6-3 and TRBJ2-1; 11 nucleotides agree with TRBD2. The CDR3 totals 14 residues. V lost 5 bases to trimming and J lost 10 bases; unmatched junction nucleotides: 7. From germline, CDR1 is MNHEY and CDR2 SVGEGT. The CDR3 region has the DNA TGTGCCAGCAGTCCCACTAGCGGGGGTGGGGAGCAGTTCTTC. It yields the protein CASSPTSGGGEQFF.

The chain recombines TRBV28 with TRBJ2-3; 7 bases align to TRBD2. This CDR3 is 16 amino acids long. From germline, CDR1 is MDHEN and CDR2 SYDVKM. V trimming: 6 bases; J trimming: 2 bases; junction bases outside the gene matches: 11. CDR3 coding DNA: TGTGCCAGCAGAATACGTCTAGCGGAACACACAGATACGCAGTATTTT. This codes for CASRIRLAEHTDTQYF.

This sequence joins TRBV3-1 (or the pseudogene TRBV3-2) and TRBJ2-1; TRBD2 agrees at 8 bases. The CDR3 sequence is 16 residues long. V shed 6 bases, J shed 3 bases, and the junction held 10 bases outside the gene matches. Germline V CDR1 and CDR2: LGHDT, YNNKEL (reference sequence). In nucleotides, the CDR3 is TGTGCCAGCAGGTCAAGAGGAGCGGGGGACTACAATGAGCAGTTCTTC. Protein: CASRSRGAGDYNEQFF.